This TCR beta chain was obtained from a study of blood T cell repertoires in COVID-19. In the study overall: Some COVID-19 samples were acute and others convalescent; all came from the United States, Italy and Spain. The analysed material was cDNA or gDNA that came from T cells, B-cell-depleted T cells, or PBMCs.

This CDR3 comprises 15 residues. The J segment lost 3 bases and the V segment lost 4 bases, leaving 5 bases of the junction unmatched. Germline CDR1 reads SEHNR; CDR2 reads FQNEAQ (reference sequence). This clone was recorded once. Per the study methods: Counts of nucleated cells, estimated from reference gene primer amplification, were obtained. Sequencing used immunoSEQ multiplex PCR; TCRdb keeps in-frame clones, though not all of them. From that table come the V and J calls and clone size; the DNA was used to work out D and trimming. The sample lists around 200,000 clones, more than 85% occurring once.

The chain recombines TRBV7-9 with TRBJ2-7; 11 bases match TRBD1. The receptor was derived from a man aged 35 to 55 with acute or convalescent COVID-19. Sequenced material: peripheral blood. In DNA form, the CDR3 reads TGTGCCAGCAGCTCCCGGGACAGGGGGGTCTACGAGCAGTACTTC. This translates into CASSSRDRGVYEQYF.